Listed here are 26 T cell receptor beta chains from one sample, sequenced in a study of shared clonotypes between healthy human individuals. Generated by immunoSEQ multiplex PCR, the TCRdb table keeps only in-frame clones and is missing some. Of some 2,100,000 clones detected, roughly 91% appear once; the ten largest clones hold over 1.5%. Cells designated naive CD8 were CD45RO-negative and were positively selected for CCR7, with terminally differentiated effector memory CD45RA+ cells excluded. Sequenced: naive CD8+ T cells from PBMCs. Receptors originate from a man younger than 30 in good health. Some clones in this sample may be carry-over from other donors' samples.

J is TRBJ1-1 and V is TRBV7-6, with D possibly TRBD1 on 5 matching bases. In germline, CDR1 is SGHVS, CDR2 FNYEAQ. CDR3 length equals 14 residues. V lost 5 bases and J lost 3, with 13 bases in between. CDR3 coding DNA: TGTGCCAGCAGCCGCCCTGGGGGGGACACTGAAGCTTTCTTT. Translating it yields CASSRPGGDTEAFF.

The CDR3 region has the DNA TGTGCCAGCAGTTTCTTTCGTAACCAAGAGACCCAGTACTTC. Residues: CASSFFRNQETQYF. The V call is TRBV28, the J call TRBJ2-5; D is ambiguous. V was cut by 3 bases and J by 0 bases, with 8 bases left in between. The CDR3 length is 14 residues. Germline loops: CDR1 MDHEN, CDR2 SYDVKM.

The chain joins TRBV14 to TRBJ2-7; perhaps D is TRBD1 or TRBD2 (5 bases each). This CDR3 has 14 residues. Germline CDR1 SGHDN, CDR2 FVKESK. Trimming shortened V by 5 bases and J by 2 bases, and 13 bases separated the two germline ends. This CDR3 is CASSIRDGPYEQYF. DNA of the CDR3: TGTGCCAGCAGCATCCGGGACGGACCCTACGAGCAGTACTTC.

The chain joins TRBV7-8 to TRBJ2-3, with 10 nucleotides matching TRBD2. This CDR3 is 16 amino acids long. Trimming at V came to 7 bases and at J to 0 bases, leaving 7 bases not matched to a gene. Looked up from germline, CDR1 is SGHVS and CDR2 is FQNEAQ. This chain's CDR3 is CASKNSGRSSTDTQYF. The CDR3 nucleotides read TGTGCCAGCAAGAATAGCGGGAGGTCTAGCACAGATACGCAGTATTTT. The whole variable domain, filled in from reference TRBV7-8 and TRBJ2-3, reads GAGVSQSPRYKVAKRGQDVALRCDPISGHVSLFWYQQALGQGPEFLTYFQNEAQLDKSGLPSDRFFAERPEGSVSTLKIQRTQQEDSAVYLCASKNSGRSSTDTQYFGPGTRLTVL.

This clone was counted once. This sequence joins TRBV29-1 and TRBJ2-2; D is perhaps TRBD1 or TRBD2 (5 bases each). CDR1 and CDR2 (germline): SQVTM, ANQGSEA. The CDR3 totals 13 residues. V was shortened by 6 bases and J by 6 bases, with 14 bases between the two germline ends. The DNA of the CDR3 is TGCAGCGTGGGACCCGGGCCGGCCGGGGAGCTGTTTTTT. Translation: CSVGPGPAGELFF.

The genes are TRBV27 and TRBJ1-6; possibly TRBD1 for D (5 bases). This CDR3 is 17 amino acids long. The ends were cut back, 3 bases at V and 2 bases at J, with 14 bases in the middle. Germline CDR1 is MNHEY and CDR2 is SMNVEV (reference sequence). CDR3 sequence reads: CASSLEGPRAYNSPLHF. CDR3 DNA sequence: TGTGCCAGCAGTTTGGAGGGACCTAGGGCCTATAATTCACCCCTCCACTTT.

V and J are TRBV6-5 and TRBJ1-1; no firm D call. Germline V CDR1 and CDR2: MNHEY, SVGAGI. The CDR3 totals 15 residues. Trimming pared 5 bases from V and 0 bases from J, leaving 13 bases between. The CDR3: CASSHRRAMNTEAFF. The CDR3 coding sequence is TGTGCCAGCAGTCATCGGCGGGCGATGAACACTGAAGCTTTCTTT.

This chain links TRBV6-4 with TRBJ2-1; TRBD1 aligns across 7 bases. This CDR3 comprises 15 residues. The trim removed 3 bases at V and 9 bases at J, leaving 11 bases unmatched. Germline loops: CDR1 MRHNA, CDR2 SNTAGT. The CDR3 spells CASSEFGTARGEQFF. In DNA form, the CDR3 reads TGTGCCAGCAGTGAATTCGGGACAGCTCGTGGTGAGCAGTTCTTC.

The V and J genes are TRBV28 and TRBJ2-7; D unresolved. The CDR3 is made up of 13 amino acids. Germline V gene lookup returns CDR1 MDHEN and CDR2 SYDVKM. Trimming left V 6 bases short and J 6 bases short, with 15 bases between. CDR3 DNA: TGTGCCAGCAGCCCCACTTTTGATGGCGAGCAGTACTTC. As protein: CASSPTFDGEQYF.

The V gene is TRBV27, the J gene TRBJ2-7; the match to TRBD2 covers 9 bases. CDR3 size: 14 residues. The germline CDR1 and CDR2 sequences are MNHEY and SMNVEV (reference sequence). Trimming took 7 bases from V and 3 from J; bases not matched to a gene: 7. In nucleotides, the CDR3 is TGTGCCAGCAAGGCTGTTAGCGGGAGCTACGAGCAGTACTTC. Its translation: CASKAVSGSYEQYF.

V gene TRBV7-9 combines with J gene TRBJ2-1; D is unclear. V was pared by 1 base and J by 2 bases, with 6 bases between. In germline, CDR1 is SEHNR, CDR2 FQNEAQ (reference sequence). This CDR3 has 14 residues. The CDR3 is CASSLVQPYNEQFF. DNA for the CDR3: TGTGCCAGCAGCTTAGTCCAACCCTACAATGAGCAGTTCTTC. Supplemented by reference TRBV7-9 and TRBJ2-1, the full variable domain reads DTGVSQNPRHKITKRGQNVTFRCDPISEHNRLYWYRQTLGQGPEFLTYFQNEAQLEKSRLLSDRFSAERPKGSFSTLEIQRTEQGDSAMYLCASSLVQPYNEQFFGPGTRLTVL.

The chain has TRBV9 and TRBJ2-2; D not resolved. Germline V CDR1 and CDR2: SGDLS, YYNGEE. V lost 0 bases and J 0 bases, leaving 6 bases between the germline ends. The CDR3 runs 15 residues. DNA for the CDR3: TGTGCCAGCAGCGTAGGCAGAACGAACACCGGGGAGCTGTTTTTT. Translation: CASSVGRTNTGELFF.

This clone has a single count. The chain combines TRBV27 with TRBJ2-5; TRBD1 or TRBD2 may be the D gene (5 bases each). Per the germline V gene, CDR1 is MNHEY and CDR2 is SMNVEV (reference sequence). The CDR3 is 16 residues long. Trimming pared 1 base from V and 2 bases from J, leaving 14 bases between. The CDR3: CASSLFTGTAQETQYF. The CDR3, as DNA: TGTGCCAGCAGTTTATTCACCGGGACGGCGCAAGAGACCCAGTACTTC.

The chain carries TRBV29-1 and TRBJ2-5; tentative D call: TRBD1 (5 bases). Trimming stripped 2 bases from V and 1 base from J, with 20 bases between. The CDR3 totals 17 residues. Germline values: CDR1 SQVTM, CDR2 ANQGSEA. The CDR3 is CSVEKRSGIAFQETQYF. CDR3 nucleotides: TGCAGCGTTGAAAAGAGGTCAGGGATTGCGTTCCAAGAGACCCAGTACTTC.

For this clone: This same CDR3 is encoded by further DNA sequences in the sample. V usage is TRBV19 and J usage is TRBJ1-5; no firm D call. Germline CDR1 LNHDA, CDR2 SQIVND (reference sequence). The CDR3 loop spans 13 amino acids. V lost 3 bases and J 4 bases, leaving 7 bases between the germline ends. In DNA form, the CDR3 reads TGTGCCAGTAGTATTGGTAGGAATCAGCCCCAGCATTTT. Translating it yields CASSIGRNQPQHF.

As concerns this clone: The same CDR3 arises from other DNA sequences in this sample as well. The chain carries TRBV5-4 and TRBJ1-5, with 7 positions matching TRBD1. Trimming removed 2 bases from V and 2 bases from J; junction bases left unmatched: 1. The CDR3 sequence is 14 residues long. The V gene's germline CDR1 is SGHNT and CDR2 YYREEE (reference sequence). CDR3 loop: CASSFRGGNQPQHF. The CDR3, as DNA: TGTGCCAGCAGCTTCAGGGGGGGCAATCAGCCCCAGCATTTT.

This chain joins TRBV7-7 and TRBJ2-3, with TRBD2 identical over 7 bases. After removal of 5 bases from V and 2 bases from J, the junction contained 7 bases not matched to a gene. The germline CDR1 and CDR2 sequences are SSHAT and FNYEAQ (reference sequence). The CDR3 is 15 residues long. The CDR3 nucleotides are TGTGCCAGCAGCCAGACTAGCAGAACCACAGATACGCAGTATTTT. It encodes CASSQTSRTTDTQYF.

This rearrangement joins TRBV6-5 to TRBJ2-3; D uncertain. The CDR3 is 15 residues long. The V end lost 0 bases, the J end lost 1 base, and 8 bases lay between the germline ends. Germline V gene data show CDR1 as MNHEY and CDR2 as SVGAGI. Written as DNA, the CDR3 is TGTGCCAGCAGTTACTCGACTCGGGGCACAGATACGCAGTATTTT. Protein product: CASSYSTRGTDTQYF.

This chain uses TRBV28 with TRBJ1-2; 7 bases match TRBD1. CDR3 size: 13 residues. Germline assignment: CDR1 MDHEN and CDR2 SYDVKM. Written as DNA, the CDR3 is TGTGTCCCATTAATGCAGGGGGACTATGGCTACACCTTC. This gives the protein CVPLMQGDYGYTF.

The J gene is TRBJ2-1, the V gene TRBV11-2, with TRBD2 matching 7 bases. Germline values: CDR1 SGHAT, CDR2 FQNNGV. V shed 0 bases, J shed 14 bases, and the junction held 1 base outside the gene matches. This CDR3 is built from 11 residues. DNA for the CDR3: TGTGCCAGCAGCTTAGAGGGAGGGAAGTTCTTC. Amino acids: CASSLEGGKFF.

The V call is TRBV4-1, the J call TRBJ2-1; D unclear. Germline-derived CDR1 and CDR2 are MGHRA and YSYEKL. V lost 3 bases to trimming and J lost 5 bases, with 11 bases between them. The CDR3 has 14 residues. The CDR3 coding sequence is TGCGCCAGCAGCCAGGTTGGCCCGCACAATGAGCAGTTCTTC. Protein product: CASSQVGPHNEQFF.

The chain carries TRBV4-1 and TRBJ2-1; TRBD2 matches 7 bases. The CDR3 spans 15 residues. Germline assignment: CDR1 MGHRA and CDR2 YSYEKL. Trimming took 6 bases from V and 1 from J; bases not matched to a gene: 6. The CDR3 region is CASSSSGKSYNEQFF. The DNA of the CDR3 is TGCGCCAGCAGTTCAAGCGGGAAGTCCTACAATGAGCAGTTCTTC.

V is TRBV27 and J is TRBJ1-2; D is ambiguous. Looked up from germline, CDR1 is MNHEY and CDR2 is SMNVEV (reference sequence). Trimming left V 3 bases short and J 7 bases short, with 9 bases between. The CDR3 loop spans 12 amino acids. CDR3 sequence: CASSLRARGYTF. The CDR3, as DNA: TGTGCCAGCAGTTTGAGGGCACGTGGCTACACCTTC.

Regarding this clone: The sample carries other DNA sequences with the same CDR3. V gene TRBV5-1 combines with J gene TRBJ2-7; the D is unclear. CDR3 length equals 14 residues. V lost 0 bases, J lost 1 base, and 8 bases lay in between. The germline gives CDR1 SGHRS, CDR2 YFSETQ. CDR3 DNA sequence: TGCGCCAGCAGCTTGGCCCCGGGTTCCTACGAGCAGTACTTC. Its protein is CASSLAPGSYEQYF.

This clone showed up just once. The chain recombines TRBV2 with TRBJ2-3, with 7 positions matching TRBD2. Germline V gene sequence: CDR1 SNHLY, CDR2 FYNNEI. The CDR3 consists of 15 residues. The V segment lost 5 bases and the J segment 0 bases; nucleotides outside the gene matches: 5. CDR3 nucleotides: TGTGCCAGCAGTCCCTGGCGGGGGAGCACAGATACGCAGTATTTT. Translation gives CASSPWRGSTDTQYF.

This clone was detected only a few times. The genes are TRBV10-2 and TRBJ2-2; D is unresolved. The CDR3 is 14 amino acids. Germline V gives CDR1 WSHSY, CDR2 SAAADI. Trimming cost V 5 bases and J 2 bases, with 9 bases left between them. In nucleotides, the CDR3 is TGCGCCAGCAGTTTCATGGTCAACACCGGGGAGCTGTTTTTT. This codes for CASSFMVNTGELFF.